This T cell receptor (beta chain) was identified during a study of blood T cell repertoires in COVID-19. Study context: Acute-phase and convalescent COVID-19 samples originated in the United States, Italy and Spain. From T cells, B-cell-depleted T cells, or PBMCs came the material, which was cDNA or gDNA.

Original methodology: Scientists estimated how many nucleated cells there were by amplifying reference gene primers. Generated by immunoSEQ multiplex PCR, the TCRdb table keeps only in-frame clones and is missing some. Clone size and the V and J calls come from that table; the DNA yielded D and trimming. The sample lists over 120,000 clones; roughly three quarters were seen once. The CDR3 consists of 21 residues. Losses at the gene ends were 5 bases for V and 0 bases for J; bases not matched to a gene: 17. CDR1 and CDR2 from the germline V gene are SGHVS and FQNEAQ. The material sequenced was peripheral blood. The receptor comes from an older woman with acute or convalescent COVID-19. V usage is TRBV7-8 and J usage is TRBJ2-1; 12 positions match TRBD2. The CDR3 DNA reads TGTGCCAGCAGCCTAGGGGCCGGGACTAGCGGGTTTAGGAGCTCCTACAATGAGCAGTTCTTC. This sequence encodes CASSLGAGTSGFRSSYNEQFF.